The present T cell receptor (beta chain) was sequenced within a study of CD8 T cells in ankylosing spondylitis. Study findings and constraints: Disease-associated clones were reportedly significantly overrepresented in matched ankylosing spondylitis synovial fluid. Clones linked with disease were CD8+ and fairly uncommon in the peripheral blood.

With V trimmed by 4 bases and J by 5 bases, 5 bases remained unmatched. The CDR3 runs 14 residues. Per the germline V gene, CDR1 is SEHNR and CDR2 is FQNEAQ (reference sequence). This clonotype has more than one count but fewer than ten. Its antigen remains unidentified. Quantitative 5'-RACE with molecular barcodes was used to make the TCR beta libraries. Each CDR3 protein gets one entry after TCRdb re-called the 5' RACE reads with MiXCR. Among 250,000 to 400,000 distinct CDR3 sequences, roughly 11% were seen once, and the ten largest hold roughly a tenth. The gene calls are TRBV7-9 and TRBJ1-1; TRBD1 matches at 9 bases. This TCR came from a female donor with ankylosing spondylitis or in good health (not recorded which). The sample was blood, either unsorted or a sorted T cell fraction (not recorded which). CDR3 residues: CASSSGGQGTEAFF. The CDR3 coding sequence is TGTGCCAGCAGCTCTGGAGGACAGGGGACTGAAGCTTTCTTT.